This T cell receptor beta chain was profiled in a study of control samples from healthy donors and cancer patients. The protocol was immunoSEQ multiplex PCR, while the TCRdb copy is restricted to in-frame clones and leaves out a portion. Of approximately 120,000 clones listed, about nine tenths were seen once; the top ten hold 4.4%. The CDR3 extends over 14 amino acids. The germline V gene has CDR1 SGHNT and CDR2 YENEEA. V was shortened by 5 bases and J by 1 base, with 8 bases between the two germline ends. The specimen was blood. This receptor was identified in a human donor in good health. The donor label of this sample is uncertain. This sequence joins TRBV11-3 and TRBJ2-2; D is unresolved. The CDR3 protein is CASSLNGNTGELFF. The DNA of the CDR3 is TGTGCCAGCAGCCTCAACGGGAACACCGGGGAGCTGTTTTTT.